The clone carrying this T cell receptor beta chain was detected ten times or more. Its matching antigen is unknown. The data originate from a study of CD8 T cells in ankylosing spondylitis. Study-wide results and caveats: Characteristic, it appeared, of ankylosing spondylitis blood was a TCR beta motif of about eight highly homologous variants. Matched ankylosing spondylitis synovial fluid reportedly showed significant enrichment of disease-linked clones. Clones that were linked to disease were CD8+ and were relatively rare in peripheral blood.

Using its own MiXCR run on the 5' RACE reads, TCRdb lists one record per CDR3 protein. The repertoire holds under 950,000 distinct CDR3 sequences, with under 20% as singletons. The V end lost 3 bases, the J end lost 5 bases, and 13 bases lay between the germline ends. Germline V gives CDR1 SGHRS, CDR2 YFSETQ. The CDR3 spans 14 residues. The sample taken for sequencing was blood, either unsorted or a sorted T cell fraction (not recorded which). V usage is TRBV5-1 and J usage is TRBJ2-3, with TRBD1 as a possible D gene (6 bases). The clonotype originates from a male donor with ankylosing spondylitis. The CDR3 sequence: CASSSDRWGDTQYF. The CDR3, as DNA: TGCGCCAGCAGCTCTGACAGGTGGGGAGATACGCAGTATTTT.